What follows are 15 T cell receptor beta chains derived from one specimen sequenced in a study of cytotoxic CD8 clonotypes in ibrutinib-treated CLL. Repertoires were generated with immunoSEQ multiplex PCR, while TCRdb's copy carries only in-frame clones and drops some. The profile covers 200,000 to 250,000 clones, with approximately 79% appearing a single time and roughly an eighth taken by the ten largest. The sample consisted of PBMCs, taken after 12 months of ibrutinib treatment. These receptors came from a human donor with chronic lymphocytic leukemia.

The rearrangement joins TRBV7-3 to TRBJ2-3; D ambiguous. This CDR3 region has 14 residues. The germline V gene encodes CDR1 SGHTA and CDR2 FQGTGA. Deletions cut 1 base from V and 0 bases from J, with 5 bases between. CDR3 loop: CASSLMASTDTQYF. The CDR3, as DNA: TGTGCCAGCAGCTTAATGGCCAGCACAGATACGCAGTATTTT.

This clone came up a few times. The chain joins TRBV7-3 to TRBJ1-2; 9 bases line up with TRBD1. V trimming: 2 bases; J trimming: 1 base; junction bases outside the gene matches: 5. Per germline, CDR1 SGHTA and CDR2 FQGTGA. The CDR3 extends over 16 amino acids. CDR3 amino acids: CASSLGDRAFNYGYTF. The DNA for the CDR3 is TGTGCCAGCAGCTTAGGGGACAGGGCTTTTAACTATGGCTACACCTTC.

A remark on this clone: A junction boundary mismatches the germline segment, possibly from a read error. V usage is TRBV7-7 and J usage is TRBJ2-7; 10 nucleotides match TRBD1. The CDR3 sequence is 15 residues long. The germline V gene encodes CDR1 SSHAT and CDR2 FNYEAQ (reference sequence). DNA of the CDR3: TGTGCTAGCAGCTTTGGACAGGGGGGAATCGACGAGCAGTACTTC. The encoded protein is CASSFGQGGIDEQYF.

The chain links TRBV10-3 to TRBJ1-2; D is possibly TRBD1 (5 bases). The CDR3 has 12 residues. Germline loops: CDR1 ENHRY, CDR2 SYGVKD. V gave up 6 bases and J gave up 8 bases, with 13 bases separating them. This CDR3 reads CAISGVRDGYTF. The CDR3 coding sequence is TGTGCCATCAGCGGGGTTCGGGACGGCTACACCTTC.

This sequence joins TRBV5-1 and TRBJ2-1; 8 bases align to TRBD2. CDR1 SGHRS and CDR2 YFSETQ come from the germline V gene. V was clipped by 2 bases and J by 8 bases; unmatched bases: 6. This CDR3 has 14 residues. The CDR3 protein is CASSFAGTRDEQFF. CDR3 in DNA: TGCGCCAGCAGCTTCGCCGGGACTAGGGATGAGCAGTTCTTC. The variable domain in full, with the rest retrieved from reference TRBV5-1 and TRBJ2-1, is KAGVTQTPRYLIKTRGQQVTLSCSPISGHRSVSWYQQTPGQGLQFLFEYFSETQRNKGNFPGRFSGRQFSNSRSEMNVSTLELGDSALYLCASSFAGTRDEQFFGPGTRLTVL.

This clone was observed a few times. This chain connects TRBV2 to TRBJ1-2; D is undetermined. The CDR3 totals 13 residues. The germline V and J ends were trimmed by 5 bases and 2 bases, with 9 bases remaining between them. From germline, CDR1 is SNHLY and CDR2 FYNNEI. The CDR3 spells CASSTEGNYGYTF. In DNA, the CDR3 is TGTGCCAGCAGTACCGAAGGAAACTATGGCTACACCTTC.

This clone is a singleton in its sample. The chain employs TRBV9 and TRBJ1-1; 9 bases are shared with TRBD1. J lost 3 bases, V lost 3 bases, and 9 bases had no gene match. CDR3 size: 16 residues. The V gene's germline CDR1 is SGDLS and CDR2 YYNGEE. The DNA of the CDR3 is TGTGCCAGCAGCGGCGGGACAGGGAATGGGGACACTGAAGCTTTCTTT. Translated, it gives CASSGGTGNGDTEAFF.

V is TRBV11-2 and J is TRBJ2-1; D ambiguous. V was trimmed by 5 bases and J by 1 base, leaving 6 bases between them. Germline CDR1 is SGHAT and CDR2 is FQNNGV. The length of the CDR3 is 13 residues. CDR3 residues: CASSPLSYNEQFF. The CDR3 DNA sequence: TGTGCCAGCAGCCCTTTGTCCTACAATGAGCAGTTCTTC.

The chain recombines TRBV6-1 with TRBJ2-7; possibly TRBD1 for D (6 bases). CDR3 size: 12 residues. Germline loops: CDR1 MNHNS, CDR2 SASEGT. The germline V and J ends were trimmed by 7 bases and 2 bases, with 9 bases remaining between them. The CDR3 is CASTGVTYEQYF. CDR3 nucleotides: TGTGCCAGCACAGGGGTAACCTACGAGCAGTACTTC.

V gene TRBV18 combines with J gene TRBJ2-7; 8 bases are a match to TRBD1. The V gene end was trimmed by 4 bases and the J gene end by 3 bases; junction bases not matched to a gene: 11. The CDR3 contains 16 residues. Germline V gene data show CDR1 as KGHSH and CDR2 as LQKENI. The DNA for the CDR3 is TGTGCCAGCTCACTTGGGACAGGTGGACGGGGCTACGAGCAGTACTTC. This gives the protein CASSLGTGGRGYEQYF. The full variable domain, with the rest looked up from reference TRBV18 and TRBJ2-7, is NAGVMQNPRHLVRRRGQEARLRCSPMKGHSHVYWYRQLPEEGLKFMVYLQKENIIDESGMPKERFSAEFPKEGPSILRIQQVVRGDSAAYFCASSLGTGGRGYEQYFGPGTRLTVT.

The chain combines TRBV9 with TRBJ2-5; TRBD2 aligns across 7 bases. The germline V gene has CDR1 SGDLS and CDR2 YYNGEE. Trimming removed 4 bases from V and 2 bases from J; junction bases left unmatched: 8. This CDR3 is built from 15 residues. In DNA, the CDR3 is TGTGCCAGCAGCCCTCGGGAGGCCCGGCAAGAGACCCAGTACTTC. Translating gives CASSPREARQETQYF.

The J gene is TRBJ2-3, the V gene TRBV10-1; D is ambiguous. Per germline, CDR1 WNHNN and CDR2 SYGVQD (reference sequence). The V and J ends lost 6 bases and 2 bases respectively, with 9 bases between them. The CDR3 is 13 residues long. CDR3 coding DNA: TGCGCCAGCAGCCTTCGAGACACAGATACGCAGTATTTT. Amino acid sequence: CASSLRDTDTQYF.

This chain uses TRBV5-1 with TRBJ1-3; D call uncertain. The CDR3 is made up of 16 amino acids. V was trimmed by 0 bases and J by 0 bases, leaving 10 bases between them. The germline gives CDR1 SGHRS, CDR2 YFSETQ. The CDR3: CASSLAGPSSGNTIYF. The DNA of the CDR3 is TGCGCCAGCAGCTTGGCCGGACCGAGCTCTGGAAACACCATATATTTT.

The CDR3 bases are TGTGCCAGCAGTTACTATGCAGGGGGCGTAGGGACTGAAGCTTTCTTT. Its translation: CASSYYAGGVGTEAFF. The genes are TRBV6-5 and TRBJ1-1; 8 positions agree with TRBD1. Germline CDR1 reads MNHEY; CDR2 reads SVGAGI. V lost 1 base, J lost 5 bases, and 9 bases stayed unmatched. CDR3 length: 16 amino acids.

The chain joins TRBV25-1 to TRBJ2-3, with D unclear. CDR1 is MGHDK and CDR2 is SYGVNS in the germline V gene. CDR3 size: 16 residues. The V end was cut by 0 bases, the J end by 0 bases, with 10 bases between. CDR3 sequence reads: CASSEYPSSSTDTQYF. The CDR3 DNA reads TGTGCCAGCAGTGAATACCCGTCCTCTAGCACAGATACGCAGTATTTT.